One T cell receptor beta chain is described in this entry. This specimen belongs to a study of CD8+CD57+ T cells in acquired aplastic anemia. The use of genomic DNA as template underpinned the TCR beta VDJ and CDR3 profiling. TCRdb called the reads again in MiXCR, with one record for every CDR3 protein. The sample yields about 200,000 distinct CDR3 sequences, approximately 65% seen once. Whoever was chosen for sequencing had shown CD8+CD57+ cell expansion by flow cytometry. This TCR was sampled from a human donor with aplastic anemia. What was sequenced was sorted CD4+, CD8+, or CD8+CD57+ T cells (not recorded which) from PBMCs.

CDR3 in DNA: TGTGCCAGTAGTATAGACAGGGCCTACGAGCAGTACTTC. Its protein product is CASSIDRAYEQYF. The chain carries TRBV19 and TRBJ2-7, with a possible D match to TRBD1 (5 bases). V shed 0 bases and J shed 2 bases, with 5 bases lying between them. The CDR3 length is 13 residues. Germline values: CDR1 LNHDA, CDR2 SQIVND (reference sequence).